This T cell receptor (beta chain) comes out of a study of shared clonotypes between healthy human individuals (dated by TCRdb to 2019 to 2021). The study in broad terms: Three men and two women, aged 18 to 49 years, made up the cohort. For each donor, three plates each were used for CD4 naive and CD4 memory, two plates were used for CD8 naive, and one plate was used for CD8 memory. The study deeply sequenced blood TCR repertoires of about 5 healthy adults to estimate repertoire size and the extent of clonotype sharing between individuals. Libraries were prepared and TCR repertoires were sequenced by different laboratories using diverse techniques, in order to increase sequencing depth and limit assay-specific biases. Between about 0.85 and 10 billion PBMCs per donor were obtained by leukapheresis. General study outcomes and caveats: Rarefaction of sorted-subset datasets indicated incomplete sequencing despite the large sequencing depth. Naive subsets generally had larger estimated clonotype richness than memory subsets did. Across a handful of donors, around 5% of naive CD4, roughly 3.4% of naive CD8, about 2.3% of memory CD4, and approximately 0.42% of memory CD8 clonotypes were shared. The genetic and exposure-history diversity represented was limited by the small number of donors. Sampling was restricted to blood, and TCR repertoires in tissues likely differ from the TCR repertoires found in blood. Based on pairwise subsampling, the degree of clonotype sharing among donors was expected to be affected by sequencing depth. Compared with non-shared clonotypes, the clonotypes found in all four sorted-subset donors had higher generation probabilities.

Donors were healthy HIV-negative adults with no recently reported acute infections or vaccinations. Only Caucasian adults living in Nashville, Tennessee, USA were represented among the donors. CD4+ T cells were enriched through magnetic negative selection, after which naive cells were positively selected on CD45RA and the remaining negative fraction served as the memory subset. After blood collection by leukapheresis, PBMCs were isolated using Ficoll-Histopaque density gradient centrifugation and then cryopreserved in the vapor phase of liquid nitrogen. Analytical flow cytometry was used to check the purity and quantity of every magnetically sorted T cell population. Each sorted fraction had its genomic DNA isolated and then quantified by UV absorbance on a Nanodrop 2000c. Using the deep immunoSEQ assay, multiplex PCR amplified TCR CDR3 regions from genomic DNA. Extracted genomic DNA from each cell subset was distributed evenly across all wells of several immunoSEQ 96-well plates, and each plate was treated as a replicate. For sorted subsets, approximately 190 ng genomic DNA, equal to 25,000 to 35,000 T cell genomes, was loaded into each replicate PCR. Purified libraries were measured with a Qubit 3.0 fluorometer, size-checked on a Bioanalyzer 2100, and measured again with the KAPA Library Quantification kit. A separate single-read 150-cycle Illumina NextSeq 550 flow cell was used to sequence each immunoSEQ 96-well plate. The authors processed their data as follows. Because the immunoSEQ output included only junctional sequences and no quality scores, the filtering could not be the same as the filtering used for full-length reads. To assign V/J genes and CDR3, sequences were annotated using PyIR, a Python wrapper for IgBLAST v1.9, with IMGT germline references. Any read was removed if the V/J assignment was weak (E-value above 1e-6), the CDR3 was missing, or the read contained stop codons, out-of-frame junctions, or ambiguous translated residues. V3J clonotypes were defined as sequences sharing an identical inferred V gene, J gene, and CDR3 amino acid sequence. To compute the percentage overlap between repertoires, the number of shared unique clonotypes was divided by the size of the smaller repertoire. Repertoire richness was assessed with RTK rarefaction, the Chao1 estimator, and Recon v2.1 estimates of unobserved clonotypes. Generation probabilities were computed with OLGA for all TCRbeta clonotypes obtained by the gDNA method from four donors. TCRdb mirrors the immuneACCESS table, restricted to in-frame sequences. Some clones are absent from its copies; in checked studies, under half trace to an unresolved V gene, and the reason for the others is unknown. V and J calls and clone size are given by that table; D and trimming were obtained from the DNA. A total of 2 million to 3 million clones appear in this sample, roughly 93% of them only once. Together, the top ten hold about 0.34% of the sample.

As concerns this clone: Its antigen remains undetermined. Base qualities are not provided; no much larger clone lies one nucleotide away.

The germline V gene specifies SGDLS as CDR1 and YYNGEE as CDR2. Inclusive of the bounding cysteine and phenylalanine, the CDR3 is 15 residues long. Just the 45-base CDR3 DNA is kept, in frame starting at base 1. A distance of 12 bases separates the germline ends of V and J, which lose 0 bases and 2 bases respectively. The receptor was isolated from a man between 18 and 35 years old in good health. Some clones in this sample may be carry-over from other donors' samples. What was sequenced was naive CD4+ T cells from PBMCs. Interpreted using the paper, the cell subset or site label stands for: CD45RA+ positively selected. The chain was built from TRBV9 and TRBJ2-7, with an unclear D gene assignment. The base sequence is TGTGCCAGCAGCGTAGAGGCAGGTGATACCTACGAGCAGTACTTC. Translation gives CASSVEAGDTYEQYF.